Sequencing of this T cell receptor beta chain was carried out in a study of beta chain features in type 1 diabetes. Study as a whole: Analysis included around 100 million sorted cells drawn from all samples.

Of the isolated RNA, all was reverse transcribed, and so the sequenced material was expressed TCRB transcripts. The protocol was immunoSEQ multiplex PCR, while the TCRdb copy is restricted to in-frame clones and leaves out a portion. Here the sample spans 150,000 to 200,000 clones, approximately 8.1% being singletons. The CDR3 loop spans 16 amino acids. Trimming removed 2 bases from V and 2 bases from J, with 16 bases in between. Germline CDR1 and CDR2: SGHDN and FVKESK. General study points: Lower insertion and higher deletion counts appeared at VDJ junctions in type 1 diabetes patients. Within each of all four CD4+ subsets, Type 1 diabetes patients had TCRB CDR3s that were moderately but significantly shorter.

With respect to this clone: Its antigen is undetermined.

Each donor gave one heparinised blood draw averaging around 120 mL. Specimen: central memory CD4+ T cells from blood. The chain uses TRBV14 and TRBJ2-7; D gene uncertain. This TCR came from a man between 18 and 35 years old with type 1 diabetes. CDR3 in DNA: TGTGCCAGCAGCCAAATTTCGAACAGCAAGACCTACGAGCAGTACTTC. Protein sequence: CASSQISNSKTYEQYF.